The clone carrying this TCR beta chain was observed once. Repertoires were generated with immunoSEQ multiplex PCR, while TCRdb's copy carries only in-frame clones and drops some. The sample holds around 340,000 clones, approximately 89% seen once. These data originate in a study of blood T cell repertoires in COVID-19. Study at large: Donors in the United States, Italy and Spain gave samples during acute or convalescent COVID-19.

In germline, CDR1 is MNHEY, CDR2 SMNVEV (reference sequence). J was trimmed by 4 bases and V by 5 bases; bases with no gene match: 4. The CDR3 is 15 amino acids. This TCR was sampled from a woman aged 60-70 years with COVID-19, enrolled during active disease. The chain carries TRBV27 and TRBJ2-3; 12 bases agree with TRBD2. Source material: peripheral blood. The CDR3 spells CASSPGLAGADTQYF. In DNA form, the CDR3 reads TGTGCCAGCAGTCCGGGACTAGCGGGCGCAGATACGCAGTATTTT.